This TCR beta chain was captured by sequencing in a study of blood T cell repertoires in COVID-19. Study context: The study drew acute and convalescent COVID-19 samples from the United States, Italy and Spain.

The data were produced by immunoSEQ multiplex PCR, yet TCRdb's version contains in-frame clones alone and is incomplete. The sample includes some 210,000 clones, over 75% of them seen just once. Germline CDR1 LGHDT, CDR2 YNNKEL (reference sequence). Losses at the gene ends were 1 base for V and 2 bases for J; bases not matched to a gene: 10. The CDR3 totals 17 residues. In assigning cohorts, the study relied on participant-reported clinical history. This TCR came from a man between 40 and 49 years old who had recovered from COVID-19. The V call is TRBV3-1 (or the pseudogene TRBV3-2), the J call TRBJ2-5; TRBD2 matches at 7 bases. Sequencing was carried out using PBMCs or T cells enriched from blood (not recorded which). The CDR3 reads CASSQAKAGWEQETQYF. The CDR3, as DNA: TGTGCCAGCAGCCAAGCCAAAGCGGGGTGGGAGCAAGAGACCCAGTACTTC.